These T cell receptor beta chains were read from a single sample in a study of shared clonotypes between healthy human individuals. The method was immunoSEQ multiplex PCR; TCRdb's version includes in-frame clones alone and lacks a portion of them. The repertoire has more than 2 million clones, about 95% of them found once; the top ten carry 1% to 1.3%. Material: naive CD8+ T cells sorted from blood. The receptors stem from a man aged 18 to 29 in good health. Both conserved end residues are part of each CDR3. D genes are given only for firm matches.

CDR3 DNA,CDR3 protein,J gene,V gene,D gene
TGTGCCAGCAGTTTCTTACAGGGGAGCAATCAGCCCCAGCATTTT,CASSFLQGSNQPQHF,TRBJ1-5,TRBV27,TRBD1
TGCGCCAGCAGCCAAACACTCGGACAGATTTACGAGCAGTACTTC,CASSQTLGQIYEQYF,TRBJ2-7,TRBV4-1,-
TGTGCCAGCAGCGCAGACCACGAGCAGTACTTC,CASSADHEQYF,TRBJ2-7,TRBV9,-
TGTGCCAGCAGCTTAGCGGCCGGGGGACAGGGTCAAGAGACCCAGTACTTC,CASSLAAGGQGQETQYF,TRBJ2-5,TRBV7-9,TRBD1
TGTGCCAGCAGCTTAGAGGGGTCCCCGCAAGAGACCCAGTACTTC,CASSLEGSPQETQYF,TRBJ2-5,TRBV11-2,-
TGTGCCAGCAGCCTAGTCGGGACTAAAGAGACCCAGTACTTC,CASSLVGTKETQYF,TRBJ2-5,TRBV11-2,TRBD2
TGCAGCGTTGAGCTTGGAGGGGTCGGGGAGCTGTTTTTT,CSVELGGVGELFF,TRBJ2-2,TRBV29-1,-
TGTGCCAGCATTACGGACAGGGAAACCAACTATGGCTACACCTTC,CASITDRETNYGYTF,TRBJ1-2,TRBV28,TRBD1
TGCGCCAGCAGCCGGGGACAGGGGGCTTCCACCTACGAGCAGTACTTC,CASSRGQGASTYEQYF,TRBJ2-7,TRBV5-1,TRBD1
TGCGCCAGCAGCTTGGATAGCAGGGGGGCGTACGAGCAGTACTTC,CASSLDSRGAYEQYF,TRBJ2-7,TRBV5-1,-
TGTGCCAGCAGCTTACTAGCGGGTGATCAAGAGACCCAGTACTTC,CASSLLAGDQETQYF,TRBJ2-5,TRBV7-8,TRBD2
TGTGCCAGCAGTTACTCGATGGGGGACAGATTCTACGAGCAGTACTTC,CASSYSMGDRFYEQYF,TRBJ2-7,TRBV6-7,TRBD1
TGTGCCAGCAGCTATGAGACTGTAGCCGATGAGCAGTTCTTC,CASSYETVADEQFF,TRBJ2-1,TRBV11-2,-
TGTGCCAGCAGCCCTGGACTGCTTGTGGCCGGGGAGCTGTTTTTT,CASSPGLLVAGELFF,TRBJ2-2,TRBV5-6,-
TGTGCCAGCAGCTTAAGGCTGGCAGTCTACGAGCAGTACTTC,CASSLRLAVYEQYF,TRBJ2-7,TRBV11-2,-
TGTGCCAGCAGCTTAGCTGGGCTAGCGGGAGGCTATGAGCAGTTCTTC,CASSLAGLAGGYEQFF,TRBJ2-1,TRBV11-2,TRBD2
TGTGCCAGCAGCTTGTCTAGCGGGAGCTCCTACAATGAGCAGTTCTTC,CASSLSSGSSYNEQFF,TRBJ2-1,TRBV5-6,TRBD2